This T cell receptor beta chain was sequenced in a study of blood T cell repertoires in COVID-19. In the study overall: Researchers got acute and convalescent COVID-19 samples from the United States, Italy and Spain.

In the authors' methods: The authors estimated nucleated cell counts from reference gene primer amplification. Clones were sequenced by immunoSEQ multiplex PCR, and TCRdb holds only the in-frame ones, with some missing. V and J calls and clone size follow that table, whereas D and trimming were derived from the DNA. The sample yields about 220,000 clones, 85% to 90% seen once. The cohort comprised adults aged about 18 to 100 years residing in approximately 25 US areas. The V and J ends lost 9 bases and 5 bases, in that order; junction bases with no gene match: 9. CDR3 length: 13 amino acids. Looked up from germline, CDR1 is LNHDA and CDR2 is SQIVND (reference sequence).

This chain joins TRBV19 and TRBJ1-2; 7 bases are shared with TRBD1. Sequenced sample: PBMCs or T cells enriched from blood (not recorded which). This TCR derives from a woman aged 18-29 years in a cohort exposed to, infected with or recovered from COVID-19 (not recorded which). The CDR3 sequence is CASRGQSNYGYTF. In DNA, the CDR3 is TGTGCCAGCCGGGGACAGTCCAATTATGGCTACACCTTC.